This T cell receptor (beta chain) was found in a study of blood T cell repertoires in COVID-19. Produced via immunoSEQ multiplex PCR; TCRdb's table is partial and in-frame only. The profile shows about 64,000 clones, 80% to 90% of them singletons. CDR1 and CDR2 from the germline V gene are SGHTA and FQGNSA. The CDR3 is 14 amino acids. Trimming pared 4 bases from V and 4 bases from J, leaving 13 bases between. The receptor was derived from a man aged 40-50 years with acute or convalescent COVID-19. This chain joins TRBV7-2 and TRBJ2-5, with D possibly TRBD1 on 5 matching bases. The source material was peripheral blood. DNA of the CDR3: TGTGCCAGCAGCTCAGACAGAGGAAGAGAGACCCAGTACTTC. Amino acid sequence: CASSSDRGRETQYF.